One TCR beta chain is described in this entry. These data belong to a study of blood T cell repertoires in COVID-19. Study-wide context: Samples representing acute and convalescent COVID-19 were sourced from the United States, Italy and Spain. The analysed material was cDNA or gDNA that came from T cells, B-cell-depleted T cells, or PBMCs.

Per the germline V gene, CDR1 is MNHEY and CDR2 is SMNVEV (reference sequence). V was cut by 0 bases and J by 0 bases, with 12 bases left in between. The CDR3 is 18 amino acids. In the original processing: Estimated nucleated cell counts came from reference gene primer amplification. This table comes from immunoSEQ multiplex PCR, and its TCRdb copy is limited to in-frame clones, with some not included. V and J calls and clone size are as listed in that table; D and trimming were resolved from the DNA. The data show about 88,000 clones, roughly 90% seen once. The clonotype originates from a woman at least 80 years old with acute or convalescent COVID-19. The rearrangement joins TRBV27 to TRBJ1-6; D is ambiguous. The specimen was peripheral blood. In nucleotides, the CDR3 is TGTGCCAGCAGTTTATCCCTGGAAGGGAGCTCCTATAATTCACCCCTCCACTTT. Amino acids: CASSLSLEGSSYNSPLHF.